These 15 T cell receptor beta chains were all obtained from the same sample, sequenced in a study of blood T cell repertoires in COVID-19. Clones were sequenced by immunoSEQ multiplex PCR, and TCRdb holds only the in-frame ones, with some missing. The table lists about 140,000 clones, 85% to 90% of them singletons. Sequenced material: peripheral blood. The receptors here all came from a woman older than 75 with acute or convalescent COVID-19.

This clone was found once. An end of the junction does not agree with germline; a read error may underlie this. V gene TRBV12-3 or TRBV12-4 combines with J gene TRBJ2-7; a possible D gene is TRBD2 (6 bases). The CDR3 consists of 13 residues. The CDR3 coding sequence is TGTGCCAGCAGTCTAGCGACTTCCTACGAGCAGTACTTC. Protein: CASSLATSYEQYF.

This rearrangement joins TRBV5-1 to TRBJ1-2; a possible D gene is TRBD1 (5 bases). Germline CDR1 reads SGHRS; CDR2 reads YFSETQ. The CDR3 extends over 16 amino acids. Trimming took 4 bases from V and 7 from J, leaving 23 bases between them. The CDR3 loop reads CASSPEAGGAGGGYTF. CDR3 bases: TGCGCCAGCAGCCCGGAGGCGGGAGGGGCTGGCGGTGGCTACACCTTC.

This chain uses TRBV3-1 (or the pseudogene TRBV3-2) with TRBJ2-6, with D tentatively TRBD1 (6 bases). This CDR3 spans 18 amino acids. Germline CDR1 reads LGHDT; CDR2 reads YNNKEL (reference sequence). The germline V and J ends were trimmed by 1 base and 0 bases, with 13 bases remaining between them. The CDR3 loop is CASSQGAQGNSGANVLTF. Here the CDR3 DNA reads TGTGCCAGCAGCCAAGGGGCGCAGGGGAACTCTGGGGCCAACGTCCTGACTTTC.

The chain recombines TRBV5-1 with TRBJ1-1, with D tentatively TRBD1 (6 bases). This CDR3 spans 17 amino acids. The germline V gene has CDR1 SGHRS and CDR2 YFSETQ. Trimming removed 0 bases at V and 4 bases at J, with 19 bases between. The CDR3 protein is CASSLALVQGSGTEAFF. In nucleotides, the CDR3 is TGCGCCAGCAGCTTGGCCCTGGTACAGGGAAGCGGCACTGAAGCTTTCTTT. Full variable domain (remainder filled in from reference TRBV5-1 and TRBJ1-1): KAGVTQTPRYLIKTRGQQVTLSCSPISGHRSVSWYQQTPGQGLQFLFEYFSETQRNKGNFPGRFSGRQFSNSRSEMNVSTLELGDSALYLCASSLALVQGSGTEAFFGQGTRLTVV.

The chain links TRBV5-1 to TRBJ1-1; no definite D call. V lost 1 base to trimming and J lost 6 bases, with 16 bases between them. Germline V lookup: CDR1 SGHRS, CDR2 YFSETQ. The CDR3 sequence is 15 residues long. CDR3: CASSLTTDSRSEAFF. CDR3 coding DNA: TGCGCCAGCAGCTTGACAACAGATTCACGCTCTGAAGCTTTCTTT.

The chain's CDR3 is CASRRTVETQYF. The CDR3 DNA reads as TGTGCCAGCAGAAGGACTGTGGAGACCCAGTACTTC. J is TRBJ2-5 and V is TRBV12-3 or TRBV12-4, with TRBD2 as a possible D gene (5 bases). The CDR3 sequence is 12 residues long. V dropped 6 bases and J dropped 5 bases, with 10 bases sitting between them.

The CDR3 loop is CASSLGSRTSGGNTQYF. As DNA, the CDR3 is TGTGCCAGCAGCTTGGGCAGTCGGACTAGCGGGGGTAATACGCAGTATTTT. The chain employs TRBV5-4 and TRBJ2-3; TRBD2 matches 13 bases. CDR1 is SGHNT, CDR2 YYREEE, per germline (reference sequence). Unmatched junction bases numbered 8, after V lost 0 bases and J lost 7 bases. The CDR3 length is 17 residues.

Comments on this clone: One end of the junction fails to match germline, which may point to a read error. This chain joins TRBV3-1 (or the pseudogene TRBV3-2) and TRBJ1-2; a possible D gene is TRBD1 (5 bases). CDR3 length: 18 amino acids. The germline gives CDR1 LGHDT, CDR2 YNNKEL (reference sequence). This chain's CDR3 is CASSQTQGRSSSKYGYTF. As DNA, the CDR3 is TGTGCCAGCAGCCAGACTCAGGGCCGTTCCTCCTCTAAATATGGCTACACCTTC.

This clone was observed a few times. The J gene is TRBJ2-7, the V gene TRBV13; TRBD2 matches at 7 bases. J gave up 4 bases and V 7 bases, and 10 bases lay outside the gene matches. Germline V gene lookup returns CDR1 PRHDT and CDR2 FYEKMQ (reference sequence). The CDR3 extends over 14 amino acids. The CDR3 loop is CASTRREGLYEQYF. The CDR3 DNA reads TGTGCCAGCACCCGAAGGGAGGGGTTGTACGAGCAGTACTTC.

CDR3 in amino acids: CASSGQGAGAYEQYF. CDR3 nucleotides: TGTGCCAGCTCGGGACAGGGGGCCGGGGCATACGAGCAGTACTTC. J is TRBJ2-7 and V is TRBV18, with 12 nucleotides matching TRBD1. V was clipped by 6 bases and J by 4 bases; unmatched bases: 7. Germline V gene sequence: CDR1 KGHSH, CDR2 LQKENI. The CDR3 covers 15 residues.

This chain links TRBV5-1 with TRBJ2-3, with 8 bases lining up with TRBD2. V lost 5 bases, J lost 6 bases, and 14 bases stayed unmatched. The CDR3 is made up of 16 amino acids. Germline-derived CDR1 and CDR2 are SGHRS and YFSETQ. CDR3 nucleotide sequence: TGCGCCAGCAGGTCTATAGCGGGATTGCCGGCCGATACGCAGTATTTT. It encodes CASRSIAGLPADTQYF.

This clone was recorded only once. V is TRBV2 and J is TRBJ2-7; D is possibly TRBD1 (6 bases). Trimming stripped 6 bases from V and 3 bases from J, with 12 bases between. This CDR3 region has 13 residues. Germline CDR1 is SNHLY and CDR2 is FYNNEI. CDR3 protein: CASSNTGFYEQYF. CDR3 bases: TGTGCCAGCAGCAATACAGGGTTCTACGAGCAGTACTTC.

The V and J genes are TRBV7-3 and TRBJ1-1; tentatively, D is TRBD1 (6 bases). Trimming cost V 2 bases and J 7 bases, with 14 bases left between them. Germline-derived CDR1 and CDR2 are SGHTA and FQGTGA. The CDR3 spans 14 residues. Written as DNA, the CDR3 is TGTGCCAGCAGCTTATCGGGGGGGCCGCATGAAGCTTTCTTT. The encoded protein is CASSLSGGPHEAFF.

This clone was observed once. V usage is TRBV5-1 and J usage is TRBJ2-3, with a possible D match to TRBD1 (6 bases). Trimming pared 1 base from V and 2 bases from J, leaving 11 bases between. Per germline, CDR1 SGHRS and CDR2 YFSETQ. This CDR3 spans 15 amino acids. CDR3 DNA: TGCGCCAGCAGCTTGTTGGGGGCAGTCACAGATACGCAGTATTTT. It codes for CASSLLGAVTDTQYF.

The chain links TRBV5-6 to TRBJ1-1, with unresolved D. The CDR3 covers 12 residues. With 4 bases removed from V and 2 bases from J, the gap between germline ends came to 6 bases. The germline V gene has CDR1 SGHDT and CDR2 YYEEEE. CDR3 protein: CASSPQNTEAFF. Here the CDR3 DNA reads TGTGCCAGCAGCCCCCAAAACACTGAAGCTTTCTTT.